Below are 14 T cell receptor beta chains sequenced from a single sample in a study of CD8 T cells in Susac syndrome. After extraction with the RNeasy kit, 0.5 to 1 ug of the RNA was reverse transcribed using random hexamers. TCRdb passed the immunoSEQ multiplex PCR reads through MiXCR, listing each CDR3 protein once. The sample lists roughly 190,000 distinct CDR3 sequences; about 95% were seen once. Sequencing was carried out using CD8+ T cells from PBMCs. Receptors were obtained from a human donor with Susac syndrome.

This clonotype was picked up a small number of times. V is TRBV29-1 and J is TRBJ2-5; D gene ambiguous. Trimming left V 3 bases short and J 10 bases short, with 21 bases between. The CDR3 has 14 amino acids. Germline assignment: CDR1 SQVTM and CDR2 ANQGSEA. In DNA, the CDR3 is TGCAGCGTTGAGTCTCGGGCCCATTCGTGGAGCCAGTACTTC. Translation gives CSVESRAHSWSQYF. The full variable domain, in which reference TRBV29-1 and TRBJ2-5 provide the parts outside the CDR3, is SAVISQKPSRDICQRGTSLTIQCQVDSQVTMMFWYRQQPGQSLTLIATANQGSEATYESGFVIDKFPISRPNLTFSTLTVSNMSPEDSSIYLCSVESRAHSWSQYFGPGTRLLVL.

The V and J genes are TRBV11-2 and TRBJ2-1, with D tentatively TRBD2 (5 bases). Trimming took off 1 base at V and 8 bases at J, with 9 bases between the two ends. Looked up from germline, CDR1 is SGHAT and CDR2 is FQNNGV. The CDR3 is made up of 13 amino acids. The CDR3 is CASSLGGWDEQFF. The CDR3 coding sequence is TGTGCCAGCAGCTTAGGAGGGTGGGATGAGCAGTTCTTC.

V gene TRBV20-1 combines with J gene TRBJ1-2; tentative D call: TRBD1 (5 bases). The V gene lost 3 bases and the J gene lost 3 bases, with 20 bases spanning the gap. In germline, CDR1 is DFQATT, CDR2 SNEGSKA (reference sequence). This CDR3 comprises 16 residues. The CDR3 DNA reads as TGCAGTGCTAGTGGGGACGGACCCAATGGGGACTATGGCTACACCTTC. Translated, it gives CSASGDGPNGDYGYTF.

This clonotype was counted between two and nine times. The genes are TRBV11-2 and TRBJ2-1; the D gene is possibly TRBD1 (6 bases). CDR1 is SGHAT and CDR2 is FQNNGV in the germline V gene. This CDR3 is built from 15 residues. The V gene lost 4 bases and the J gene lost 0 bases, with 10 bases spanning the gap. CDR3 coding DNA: TGTGCCAGCAGCTCCGGACAGTCCTCCTACAATGAGCAGTTCTTC. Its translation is CASSSGQSSYNEQFF.

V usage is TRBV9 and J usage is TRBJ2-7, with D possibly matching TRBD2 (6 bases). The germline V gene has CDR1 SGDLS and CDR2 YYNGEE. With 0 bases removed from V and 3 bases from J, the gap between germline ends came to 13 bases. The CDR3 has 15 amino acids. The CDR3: CASSVAEGIYYEQYF. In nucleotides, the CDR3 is TGTGCCAGCAGCGTAGCGGAGGGGATCTACTACGAGCAGTACTTC.

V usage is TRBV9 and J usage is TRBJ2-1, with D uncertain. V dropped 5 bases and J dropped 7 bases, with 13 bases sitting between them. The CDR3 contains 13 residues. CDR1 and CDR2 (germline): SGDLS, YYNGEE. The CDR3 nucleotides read TGTGCCAGCAGGGACCCCGCCGGGAATGAGCAGTTCTTC. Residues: CASRDPAGNEQFF.

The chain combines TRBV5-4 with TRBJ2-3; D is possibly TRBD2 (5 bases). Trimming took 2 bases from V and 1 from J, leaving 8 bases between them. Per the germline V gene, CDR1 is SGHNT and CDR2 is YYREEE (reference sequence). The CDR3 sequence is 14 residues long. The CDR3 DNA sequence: TGTGCCAGCAGCTTCGGGAAGCGCACAGATACGCAGTATTTT. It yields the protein CASSFGKRTDTQYF.

CDR3 sequence reads: CATSSPPGLAGGRRGVGELFF. The CDR3 nucleotides are TGTGCCACCAGCAGTCCACCGGGACTAGCGGGGGGGCGCCGCGGAGTCGGGGAGCTGTTTTTT. This chain links TRBV15 with TRBJ2-2, with TRBD2 matching over 16 bases. The trim removed 3 bases at V and 7 bases at J, leaving 17 bases unmatched. This CDR3 contains 21 residues. Per the germline V gene, CDR1 is LNHNV and CDR2 is YYDKDF (reference sequence).

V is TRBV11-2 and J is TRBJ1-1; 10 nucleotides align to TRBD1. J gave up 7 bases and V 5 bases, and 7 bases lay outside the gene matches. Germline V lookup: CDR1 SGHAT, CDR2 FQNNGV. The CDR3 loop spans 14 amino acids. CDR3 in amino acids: CASSGRDRGDEAFF. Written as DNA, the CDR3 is TGTGCCAGCAGCGGGCGGGACAGGGGAGATGAAGCTTTCTTT. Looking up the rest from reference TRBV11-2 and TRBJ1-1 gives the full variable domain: EAGVAQSPRYKIIEKRQSVAFWCNPISGHATLYWYQQILGQGPKLLIQFQNNGVVDDSQLPKDRFSAERLKGVDSTLKIQPAKLEDSAVYLCASSGRDRGDEAFFGQGTRLTVV.

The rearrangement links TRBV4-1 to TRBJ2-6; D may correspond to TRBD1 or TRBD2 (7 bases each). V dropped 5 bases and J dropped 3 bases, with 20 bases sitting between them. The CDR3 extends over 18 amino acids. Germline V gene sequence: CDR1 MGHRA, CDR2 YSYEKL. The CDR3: CASSTQGGGAYGANVLTF. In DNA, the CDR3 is TGCGCCAGCAGCACCCAGGGAGGGGGCGCATATGGGGCCAACGTCCTGACTTTC.

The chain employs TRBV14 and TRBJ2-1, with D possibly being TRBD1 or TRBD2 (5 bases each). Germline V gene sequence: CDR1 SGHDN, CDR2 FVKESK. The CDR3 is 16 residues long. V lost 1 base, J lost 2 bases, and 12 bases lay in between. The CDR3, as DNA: TGTGCCAGCAGCCAAGGGGACGTATTTCCCTACAATGAGCAGTTCTTC. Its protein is CASSQGDVFPYNEQFF.

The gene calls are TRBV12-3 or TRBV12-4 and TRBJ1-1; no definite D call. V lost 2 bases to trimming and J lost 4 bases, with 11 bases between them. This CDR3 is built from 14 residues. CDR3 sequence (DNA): TGTGCCAGCAGTTTATCTGGGTTTGGCACTGAAGCTTTCTTT. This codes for CASSLSGFGTEAFF.

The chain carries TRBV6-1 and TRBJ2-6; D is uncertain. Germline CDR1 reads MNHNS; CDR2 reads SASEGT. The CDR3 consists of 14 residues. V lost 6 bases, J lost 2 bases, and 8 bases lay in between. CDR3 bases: TGTGCCAGCAGGGCAGGTCCTGGGGCCAACGTCCTGACTTTC. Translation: CASRAGPGANVLTF.

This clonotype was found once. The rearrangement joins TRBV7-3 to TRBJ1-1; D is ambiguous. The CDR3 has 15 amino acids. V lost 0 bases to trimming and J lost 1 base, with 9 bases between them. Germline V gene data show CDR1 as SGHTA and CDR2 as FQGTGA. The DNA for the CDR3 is TGTGCCAGCAGCTTAACTCGAGAGCCGAACACTGAAGCTTTCTTT. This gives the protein CASSLTREPNTEAFF.